Below, 14 T cell receptor beta chains from the same sample are listed, as sequenced in a study of T cell responses to AZD1222 COVID-19 vaccine. Data came from immunoSEQ multiplex PCR; TCRdb stores just in-frame clones and leaves some out. This table has around 160,000 clones, approximately 94% appearing once. The specimen was peripheral blood, collected 28 days after the second AZD1222 dose. The receptors come from an adult who received the AZD1222 COVID-19 vaccine.

The chain couples TRBV5-4 to TRBJ2-7, with a weak D call TRBD1 (6 bases). Germline CDR1 and CDR2: SGHNT and YYREEE (reference sequence). Trimming took off 2 bases at V and 0 bases at J, with 12 bases between the two ends. This CDR3 spans 15 amino acids. The CDR3 bases are TGTGCCAGCAGCTTAAGGCAGGGGAGCTCCTACGAGCAGTACTTC. Its protein product is CASSLRQGSSYEQYF.

The V and J genes are TRBV28 and TRBJ1-1; no clear D gene. Germline V gene data show CDR1 as MDHEN and CDR2 as SYDVKM. Trimming removed 8 bases from V and 1 base from J, with 8 bases in between. The CDR3 sequence is 12 residues long. DNA of the CDR3: TGTGCCAGCGGGTACAAGAACACTGAAGCTTTCTTT. Its protein product is CASGYKNTEAFF.

This chain joins TRBV27 and TRBJ2-1; D is unresolved. Germline CDR1 reads MNHEY; CDR2 reads SMNVEV (reference sequence). The length of the CDR3 is 14 residues. V lost 6 bases, J lost 0 bases, and 9 bases lay in between. CDR3 bases: TGTGCCAGCAGCCGGACGAGCTCCTACAATGAGCAGTTCTTC. It translates to CASSRTSSYNEQFF.

V and J are TRBV6-5 and TRBJ1-5; no firm D call. Trimming stripped 0 bases from V and 1 base from J, with 7 bases between. The germline V gene has CDR1 MNHEY and CDR2 SVGAGI. The CDR3 has 15 amino acids. DNA for the CDR3: TGTGCCAGCAGTTACTCGTTTATAAGCAATCAGCCCCAGCATTTT. This encodes CASSYSFISNQPQHF.

The CDR3 loop reads CASTPLPDYGYTF. CDR3 nucleotide sequence: TGTGCCAGCACCCCACTTCCGGACTATGGCTACACCTTC. The genes are TRBV6-5 and TRBJ1-2; the D is unclear. The V and J ends lost 7 bases and 3 bases respectively, with 12 bases between them. The CDR3 contains 13 residues. The V gene's germline CDR1 is MNHEY and CDR2 SVGAGI.

This CDR3 reads CASSLPPGREAFF. CDR3 coding DNA: TGTGCCAGCAGCTTGCCCCCCGGAAGGGAAGCTTTCTTT. This chain joins TRBV5-4 and TRBJ1-1; D call uncertain. V was trimmed by 1 base and J by 8 bases, leaving 12 bases between them. CDR3 size: 13 residues. The germline V gene encodes CDR1 SGHNT and CDR2 YYREEE (reference sequence).

J is TRBJ1-3 and V is TRBV27; 9 nucleotides line up with TRBD1. Germline CDR1 MNHEY, CDR2 SMNVEV (reference sequence). The V and J ends lost 2 bases and 2 bases, in that order; junction bases with no gene match: 4. The CDR3 sequence is 16 residues long. CDR3 residues: CASSLKGTGTGNTIYF. The CDR3 DNA follows: TGTGCCAGCAGTTTAAAGGGGACAGGGACTGGAAACACCATATATTTT.

The genes are TRBV18 and TRBJ1-1; D is uncertain. This CDR3 spans 14 amino acids. Trimming left V 3 bases short and J 2 bases short, with 10 bases between. Germline CDR1 KGHSH, CDR2 LQKENI. CDR3 in DNA: TGTGCCAGCTCACCCGGTCGGAAAAACACTGAAGCTTTCTTT. It yields the protein CASSPGRKNTEAFF.

The gene calls are TRBV10-3 and TRBJ1-2, with 11 positions matching TRBD1. Germline V lookup: CDR1 ENHRY, CDR2 SYGVKD. The CDR3 runs 14 residues. Trimming took 11 bases from V and 4 from J; bases not matched to a gene: 9. The CDR3 DNA sequence: TGTGCCTCCCGGGGGACAGGGGGAAGCTATGGCTACACCTTC. This codes for CASRGTGGSYGYTF.

J is TRBJ2-7 and V is TRBV12-5; D possibly uses TRBD1 or TRBD2 (5 bases each). Deletions cut 5 bases from V and 7 bases from J, with 18 bases between. CDR3 length equals 14 residues. CDR1 and CDR2 (germline): LGHNT, FRNRAP. CDR3 protein: CASGNTGTQGEQYF. DNA of the CDR3: TGTGCTAGTGGTAATACCGGGACCCAAGGGGAGCAGTACTTC.

The chain employs TRBV28 and TRBJ2-3; D might be TRBD2 (6 bases). V shed 6 bases and J shed 3 bases, with 16 bases lying between them. CDR3 length: 15 residues. Germline CDR1 and CDR2: MDHEN and SYDVKM. The CDR3 nucleotides read TGTGCCAGCAGCACGGGACTGGTGGTTACAGATACGCAGTATTTT. The encoded protein is CASSTGLVVTDTQYF.

This clone was recorded once. Other nucleotide sequences in the sample specify the same CDR3. The V gene is TRBV18, the J gene TRBJ1-1; D call uncertain. V was clipped by 3 bases and J by 1 base, with 6 bases between them. This CDR3 spans 13 amino acids. Germline V gene sequence: CDR1 KGHSH, CDR2 LQKENI. The CDR3, as DNA: TGTGCCAGCTCACCCGACTGGAACACTGAAGCTTTCTTT. Protein sequence: CASSPDWNTEAFF.

The chain recombines TRBV2 with TRBJ1-3; D unresolved. Trimming shortened V by 5 bases and J by 5 bases, and 10 bases separated the two germline ends. Germline values: CDR1 SNHLY, CDR2 FYNNEI. The CDR3 sequence is 13 residues long. In DNA form, the CDR3 reads TGTGCCAGCAGTAAGACTCCGCGAAACACCATATATTTT. Translation: CASSKTPRNTIYF.

Turning to this clone: A junction boundary mismatches the germline segment, possibly from a read error. The chain combines TRBV5-1 with TRBJ1-3; 8 positions agree with TRBD1. Per the germline V gene, CDR1 is SGHRS and CDR2 is YFSETQ. CDR3 length: 20 residues. In nucleotides, the CDR3 is TGCGCCAGCAGCTCCCGCTGGGGACAGGCGGAGCCGCTCGCTGGTAACACCATATATTTT. The encoded protein is CASSSRWGQAEPLAGNTIYF.